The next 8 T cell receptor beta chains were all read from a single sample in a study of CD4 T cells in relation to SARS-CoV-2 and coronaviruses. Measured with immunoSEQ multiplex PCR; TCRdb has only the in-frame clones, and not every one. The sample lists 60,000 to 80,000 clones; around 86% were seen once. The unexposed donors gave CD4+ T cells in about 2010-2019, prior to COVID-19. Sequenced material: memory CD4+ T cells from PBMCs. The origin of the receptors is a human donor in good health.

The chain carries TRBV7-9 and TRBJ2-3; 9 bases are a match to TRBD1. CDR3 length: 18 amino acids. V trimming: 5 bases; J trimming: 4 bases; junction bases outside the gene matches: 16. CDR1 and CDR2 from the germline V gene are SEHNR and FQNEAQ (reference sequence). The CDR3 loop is CASSPPILGDRDADTQYF. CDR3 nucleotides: TGTGCCAGCAGCCCACCTATTCTAGGGGACAGGGATGCAGATACGCAGTATTTT.

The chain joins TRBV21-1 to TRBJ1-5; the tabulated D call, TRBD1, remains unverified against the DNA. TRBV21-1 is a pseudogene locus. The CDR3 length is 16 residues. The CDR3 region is CASSKEGQGHNQPQHF. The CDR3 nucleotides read TGTGCCAGCAGCAAAGAGGGACAGGGGCACAATCAGCCCCAGCATTTT.

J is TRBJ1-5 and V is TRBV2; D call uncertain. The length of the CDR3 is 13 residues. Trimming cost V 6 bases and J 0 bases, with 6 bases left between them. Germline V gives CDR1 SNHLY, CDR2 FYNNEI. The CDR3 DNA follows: TGTGCCAGCAGGTATACTAGCAATCAGCCCCAGCATTTT. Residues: CASRYTSNQPQHF.

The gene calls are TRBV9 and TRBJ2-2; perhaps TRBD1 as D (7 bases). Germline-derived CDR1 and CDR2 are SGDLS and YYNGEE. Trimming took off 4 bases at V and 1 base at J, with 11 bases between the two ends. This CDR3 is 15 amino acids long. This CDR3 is CASSRGTENTGELFF. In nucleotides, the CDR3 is TGTGCCAGCAGCCGGGGGACAGAGAACACCGGGGAGCTGTTTTTT.

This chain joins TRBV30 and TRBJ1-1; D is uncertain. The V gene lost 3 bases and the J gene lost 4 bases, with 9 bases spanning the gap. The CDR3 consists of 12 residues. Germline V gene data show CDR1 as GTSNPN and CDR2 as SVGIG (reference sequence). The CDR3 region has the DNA TGTGCCTGGAGACAGAGGGCCACTGAAGCTTTCTTT. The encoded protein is CAWRQRATEAFF.

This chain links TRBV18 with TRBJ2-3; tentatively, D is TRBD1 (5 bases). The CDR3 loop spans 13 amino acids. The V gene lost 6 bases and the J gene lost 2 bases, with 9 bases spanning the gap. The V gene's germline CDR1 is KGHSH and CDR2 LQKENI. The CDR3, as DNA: TGTGCCAGCTCTCCAGGGTTCACAGATACGCAGTATTTT. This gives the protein CASSPGFTDTQYF.

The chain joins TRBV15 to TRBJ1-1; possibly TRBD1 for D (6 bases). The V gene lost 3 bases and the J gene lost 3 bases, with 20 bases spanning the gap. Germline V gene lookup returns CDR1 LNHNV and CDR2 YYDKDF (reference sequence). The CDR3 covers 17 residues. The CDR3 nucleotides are TGTGCCACCAGCAGTGAATGGACCGGGACACTCTACACTGAAGCTTTCTTT. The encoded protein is CATSSEWTGTLYTEAFF.

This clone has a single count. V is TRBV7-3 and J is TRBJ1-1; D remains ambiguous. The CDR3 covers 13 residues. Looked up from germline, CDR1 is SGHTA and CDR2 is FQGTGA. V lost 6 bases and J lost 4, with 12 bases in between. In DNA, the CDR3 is TGTGCCAGCAGGCAAAGTTGGTCCACTGAAGCTTTCTTT. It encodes CASRQSWSTEAFF. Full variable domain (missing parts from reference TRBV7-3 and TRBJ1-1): GAGVSQTPSNKVTEKGKYVELRCDPISGHTALYWYRQSLGQGPEFLIYFQGTGAADDSGLPNDRFFAVRPEGSVSTLKIQRTERGDSAVYLCASRQSWSTEAFFGQGTRLTVV.